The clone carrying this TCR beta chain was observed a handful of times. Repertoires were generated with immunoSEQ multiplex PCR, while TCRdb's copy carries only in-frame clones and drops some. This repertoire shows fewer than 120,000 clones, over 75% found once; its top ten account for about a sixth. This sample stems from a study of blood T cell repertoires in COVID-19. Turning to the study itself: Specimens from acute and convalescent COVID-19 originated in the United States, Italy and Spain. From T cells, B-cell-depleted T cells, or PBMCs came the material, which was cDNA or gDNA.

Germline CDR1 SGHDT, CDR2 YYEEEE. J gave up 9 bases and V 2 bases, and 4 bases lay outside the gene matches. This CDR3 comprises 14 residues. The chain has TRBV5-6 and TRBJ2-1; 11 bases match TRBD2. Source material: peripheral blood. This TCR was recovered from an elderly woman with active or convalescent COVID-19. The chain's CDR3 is CASSLLAGVAEQFF. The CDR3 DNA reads TGTGCCAGCAGCTTACTAGCGGGAGTAGCTGAGCAGTTCTTC.